The TCR beta chain described here comes from a study of blood T cell repertoires in COVID-19. Across the whole study: COVID-19 samples from acute and convalescent phases originated in the United States, Italy and Spain. In each case, the material was cDNA or gDNA derived from T cells, B-cell-depleted T cells, or PBMCs.

Germline CDR1 and CDR2: MNHNS and SASEGT. This CDR3 spans 15 amino acids. V was pared by 3 bases and J by 7 bases, with 4 bases of the junction left unmatched. In the study's own analysis: The assay estimated nucleated cells by amplifying reference gene primers. Measured with immunoSEQ multiplex PCR; TCRdb has only the in-frame clones, and not every one. V and J calls and clone size are copied from that table; D and trimming were computed from the DNA. The sample shows some 66,000 clones, 70% to 80% of them seen only once. The TCR originated in a woman of 80 years or more with acute or convalescent COVID-19. J is TRBJ1-4 and V is TRBV6-1, with 11 bases matching TRBD1. Material: peripheral blood. CDR3 sequence reads: CASSDGTGGSEKLFF. In nucleotides, the CDR3 is TGTGCCAGCAGTGACGGGACAGGGGGTTCTGAAAAACTGTTTTTT.